The clone carrying this T cell receptor (beta chain) was picked up many times. Its antigen is currently unknown. This record belongs to a study of early T cells in non-severe SARS-CoV-2 infection. Overall study context: RNA in bulk from unsorted whole blood was sequenced, and chains were unpaired.

Study-level points and caveats: Private and CD4 specificities were missed by VDJdb matching, skewed to anti-spike CD8.

Unique molecular identifiers (one per individual cDNA molecule) were attached. One entry per CDR3 protein results from TCRdb running MiXCR on the 5' RACE reads. Of more than 85,000 distinct CDR3 sequences listed, roughly 12% are singletons. From germline, CDR1 is KGHSH and CDR2 LQKENI. The CDR3 is 12 amino acids. The V end lost 4 bases, the J end lost 0 bases, and 2 bases lay between the germline ends. The sequencing used whole blood, collected at baseline. The J gene is TRBJ2-3, the V gene TRBV18; D is unclear. The sequence was collected from an adult who was a healthcare worker with PCR-confirmed SARS-CoV-2 infection or an uninfected control (not recorded which). The CDR3 loop is CASSRSTDTQYF. Written as DNA, the CDR3 is TGTGCCAGCTCACGTAGCACAGATACGCAGTATTTT.